This T cell receptor (beta chain) was profiled in a study of blood T cell repertoires in COVID-19. Study in general: Specimens from acute and convalescent COVID-19 originated in the United States, Italy and Spain. T cells, B-cell-depleted T cells, or PBMCs supplied cDNA or gDNA.

Original methodology: Estimation of nucleated cell counts relied on the amplification of reference gene primers. Some clones are missing from TCRdb's copy, which holds only in-frame ones; the method was immunoSEQ multiplex PCR. That table furnishes V, J and clone size, whereas the DNA furnished D and trimming. The sample carries under 200,000 clones, approximately 80% recorded once. The ends lost 4 bases at V and 4 bases at J; junction bases unmatched: 9. The CDR3 is made up of 15 amino acids. Germline CDR1 is LGHDT and CDR2 is YNNKEL (reference sequence). The chain combines TRBV3-1 (or the pseudogene TRBV3-2) with TRBJ1-2; 7 nucleotides agree with TRBD1. The receptor's source is a human donor in a cohort sampled during active COVID-19. Sample: peripheral blood. CDR3 sequence reads: CASSPTPGQIYGYTF. CDR3 nucleotides: TGTGCCAGCAGCCCGACTCCGGGACAGATCTATGGCTACACCTTC.